This is a list of T cell receptor beta chains from one sample in a study of glioma-infiltrating T cells after dendritic cell vaccination. The table came from immunoSEQ multiplex PCR; TCRdb's copy has only in-frame clones and leaves some out. The sample records approximately 84,000 clones, about nine tenths being singletons. Sequencing was performed on blood, taken before dendritic cell vaccination. The source of these receptors is a human donor with glioblastoma. Each CDR3 is given with its conserved first and last residue. Each record gives: V gene, D gene, J gene, clone size, CDR3 protein, CDR3 DNA. A D gene is named only where the DNA matches it firmly. The size field is filled for only some rows; it gives once, few, many or a size class.

v_call: TRBV29-1; d_call: TRBD2; j_call: TRBJ2-3; clone_size: once; cdr3_aa: CSVAGVNTDTQYF; cdr3_nt: TGCAGCGTAGCGGGGGTCAACACAGATACGCAGTATTTT
v_call: TRBV9; d_call: TRBD2; j_call: TRBJ2-7; clone_size: once; cdr3_aa: CASSRTSGSTYEQYF; cdr3_nt: TGTGCCAGCAGCAGGACTAGCGGGAGTACCTACGAGCAGTACTTC
v_call: TRBV21-1; d_call: NA; j_call: TRBJ1-5; clone_size: NA; cdr3_aa: CASPATGDSNQPQHF; cdr3_nt: TGTGCCAGCCCAGCGACAGGGGATAGCAATCAGCCCCAGCATTTT
v_call: TRBV15; d_call: NA; j_call: TRBJ2-7; clone_size: once; cdr3_aa: CATSRVRLTGIFTYEQYF; cdr3_nt: TGTGCCACCAGCAGAGTACGACTGACAGGCATATTTACCTACGAGCAGTACTTC
v_call: TRBV11-2; d_call: TRBD2; j_call: TRBJ2-1; clone_size: NA; cdr3_aa: CASSLRTSGQSYNEQFF; cdr3_nt: TGTGCCAGCAGCTTAAGGACTAGCGGGCAATCCTACAATGAGCAGTTCTTC
v_call: TRBV11-3; d_call: TRBD1; j_call: TRBJ1-1; clone_size: NA; cdr3_aa: CASSPGDRGSTEAFF; cdr3_nt: TGTGCCAGCAGCCCAGGGGACAGGGGTAGTACTGAAGCTTTCTTT
v_call: TRBV25-1; d_call: TRBD1; j_call: TRBJ2-1; clone_size: NA; cdr3_aa: CASSESGRGLNEQFF; cdr3_nt: TGTGCCAGCAGTGAATCGGGCAGGGGGCTCAATGAGCAGTTCTTC
v_call: TRBV6-5; d_call: NA; j_call: TRBJ2-7; clone_size: NA; cdr3_aa: CASMRGRGEQYF; cdr3_nt: TGTGCCAGCATGAGAGGACGGGGCGAGCAGTACTTC
v_call: TRBV29-1; d_call: TRBD2; j_call: TRBJ2-7; clone_size: NA; cdr3_aa: CSVVQLAGGYEQYF; cdr3_nt: TGCAGCGTTGTTCAACTAGCGGGAGGGTACGAGCAGTACTTC
v_call: TRBV7-8; d_call: NA; j_call: TRBJ1-1; clone_size: NA; cdr3_aa: CASSFRVGTEAFF; cdr3_nt: TGTGCCAGCAGCTTCAGGGTGGGGACTGAAGCTTTCTTT